The T cell receptor beta chain under discussion was sequenced for a study of shared clonotypes between healthy human individuals. Sorted-subset replicate PCRs used 200 ng of genomic DNA. This amount corresponded to tens of thousands of T cell genomes. The protocol was immunoSEQ multiplex PCR, while the TCRdb copy is restricted to in-frame clones and leaves out a portion. In the table there are some 2 million clones, roughly 94% of which are singletons. A CD45RA-negative memory subset and a CD45RA+ naive subset were separated from the CD4+ cells. The CDR3 loop spans 16 amino acids. Per germline, CDR1 SQVTM and CDR2 ANQGSEA. Trimming cost V 7 bases and J 5 bases; bases outside gene matches: 16.

The chain employs TRBV29-1 and TRBJ1-4, with TRBD1 identical over 7 bases. This clonotype originated in a man between 18 and 35 years old in good health. Sequencing input: naive CD4+ T cells sorted from blood. Subset in this sample: CD45RA+ positively selected. The CDR3 nucleotides read TGCAGCGCTACTGGCGCCCAGACAGGGCAGAATGAAAAACTGTTTTTT. This codes for CSATGAQTGQNEKLFF.